This T cell receptor (beta chain) was recovered during a study of resident and recirculating memory T cells in vitiligo. The overall study: Each patient gave two lesional and two nonlesional epidermal shave biopsies, plus PBMCs.

Data came from immunoSEQ multiplex PCR; TCRdb stores just in-frame clones and leaves some out. Counted here are 70,000 to 75,000 clones, about 89% occurring once; the ten biggest clones make up over 4.5%. V was cut by 0 bases and J by 1 base, with 12 bases left in between. This CDR3 contains 16 residues. Germline assignment: CDR1 KGHSH and CDR2 LQKENI. Sequenced input: blood. This sequence joins TRBV18 and TRBJ1-1; D is unresolved. The sequence came from a male donor with vitiligo. The chain's CDR3 is CASSPPRGVGNTEAFF. The CDR3 coding sequence is TGTGCCAGCTCACCACCCCGGGGTGTGGGGAACACTGAAGCTTTCTTT. Full variable domain (outside the CDR3, taken from reference TRBV18 and TRBJ1-1): NAGVMQNPRHLVRRRGQEARLRCSPMKGHSHVYWYRQLPEEGLKFMVYLQKENIIDESGMPKERFSAEFPKEGPSILRIQQVVRGDSAAYFCASSPPRGVGNTEAFFGQGTRLTVV.